This TCR beta chain was profiled in a study of technical replicates of blood from four donors. This table comes from immunoSEQ multiplex PCR, and its TCRdb copy is limited to in-frame clones, with some not included. The sample contains about 73,000 clones, 93% of which appear only once. This CDR3 contains 13 residues. The germline CDR1 and CDR2 sequences are SEHNR and FQNEAQ (reference sequence). Trimming took 2 bases from V and 0 from J, leaving 4 bases between them. The sample consisted of T cells isolated from PBMCs. The chain joins TRBV7-9 to TRBJ1-1; D gene ambiguous. This clonotype was sampled from a human donor in good health. CDR3 in DNA: TGTGCCAGCAGCTTACACATGAACACTGAAGCTTTCTTT. Protein sequence: CASSLHMNTEAFF.